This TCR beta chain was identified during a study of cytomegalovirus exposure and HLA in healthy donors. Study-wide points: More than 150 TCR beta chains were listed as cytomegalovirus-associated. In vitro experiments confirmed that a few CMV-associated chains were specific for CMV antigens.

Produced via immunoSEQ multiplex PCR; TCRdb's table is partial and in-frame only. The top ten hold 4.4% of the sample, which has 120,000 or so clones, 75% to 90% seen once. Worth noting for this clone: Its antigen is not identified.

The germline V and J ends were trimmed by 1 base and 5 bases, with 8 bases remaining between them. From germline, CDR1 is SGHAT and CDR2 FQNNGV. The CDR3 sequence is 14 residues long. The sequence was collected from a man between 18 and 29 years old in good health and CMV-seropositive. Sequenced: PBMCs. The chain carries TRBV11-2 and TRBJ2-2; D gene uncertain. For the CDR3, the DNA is TGTGCCAGCAGCTTAGGGTTCCGGACCGGGGAGCTGTTTTTT. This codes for CASSLGFRTGELFF.